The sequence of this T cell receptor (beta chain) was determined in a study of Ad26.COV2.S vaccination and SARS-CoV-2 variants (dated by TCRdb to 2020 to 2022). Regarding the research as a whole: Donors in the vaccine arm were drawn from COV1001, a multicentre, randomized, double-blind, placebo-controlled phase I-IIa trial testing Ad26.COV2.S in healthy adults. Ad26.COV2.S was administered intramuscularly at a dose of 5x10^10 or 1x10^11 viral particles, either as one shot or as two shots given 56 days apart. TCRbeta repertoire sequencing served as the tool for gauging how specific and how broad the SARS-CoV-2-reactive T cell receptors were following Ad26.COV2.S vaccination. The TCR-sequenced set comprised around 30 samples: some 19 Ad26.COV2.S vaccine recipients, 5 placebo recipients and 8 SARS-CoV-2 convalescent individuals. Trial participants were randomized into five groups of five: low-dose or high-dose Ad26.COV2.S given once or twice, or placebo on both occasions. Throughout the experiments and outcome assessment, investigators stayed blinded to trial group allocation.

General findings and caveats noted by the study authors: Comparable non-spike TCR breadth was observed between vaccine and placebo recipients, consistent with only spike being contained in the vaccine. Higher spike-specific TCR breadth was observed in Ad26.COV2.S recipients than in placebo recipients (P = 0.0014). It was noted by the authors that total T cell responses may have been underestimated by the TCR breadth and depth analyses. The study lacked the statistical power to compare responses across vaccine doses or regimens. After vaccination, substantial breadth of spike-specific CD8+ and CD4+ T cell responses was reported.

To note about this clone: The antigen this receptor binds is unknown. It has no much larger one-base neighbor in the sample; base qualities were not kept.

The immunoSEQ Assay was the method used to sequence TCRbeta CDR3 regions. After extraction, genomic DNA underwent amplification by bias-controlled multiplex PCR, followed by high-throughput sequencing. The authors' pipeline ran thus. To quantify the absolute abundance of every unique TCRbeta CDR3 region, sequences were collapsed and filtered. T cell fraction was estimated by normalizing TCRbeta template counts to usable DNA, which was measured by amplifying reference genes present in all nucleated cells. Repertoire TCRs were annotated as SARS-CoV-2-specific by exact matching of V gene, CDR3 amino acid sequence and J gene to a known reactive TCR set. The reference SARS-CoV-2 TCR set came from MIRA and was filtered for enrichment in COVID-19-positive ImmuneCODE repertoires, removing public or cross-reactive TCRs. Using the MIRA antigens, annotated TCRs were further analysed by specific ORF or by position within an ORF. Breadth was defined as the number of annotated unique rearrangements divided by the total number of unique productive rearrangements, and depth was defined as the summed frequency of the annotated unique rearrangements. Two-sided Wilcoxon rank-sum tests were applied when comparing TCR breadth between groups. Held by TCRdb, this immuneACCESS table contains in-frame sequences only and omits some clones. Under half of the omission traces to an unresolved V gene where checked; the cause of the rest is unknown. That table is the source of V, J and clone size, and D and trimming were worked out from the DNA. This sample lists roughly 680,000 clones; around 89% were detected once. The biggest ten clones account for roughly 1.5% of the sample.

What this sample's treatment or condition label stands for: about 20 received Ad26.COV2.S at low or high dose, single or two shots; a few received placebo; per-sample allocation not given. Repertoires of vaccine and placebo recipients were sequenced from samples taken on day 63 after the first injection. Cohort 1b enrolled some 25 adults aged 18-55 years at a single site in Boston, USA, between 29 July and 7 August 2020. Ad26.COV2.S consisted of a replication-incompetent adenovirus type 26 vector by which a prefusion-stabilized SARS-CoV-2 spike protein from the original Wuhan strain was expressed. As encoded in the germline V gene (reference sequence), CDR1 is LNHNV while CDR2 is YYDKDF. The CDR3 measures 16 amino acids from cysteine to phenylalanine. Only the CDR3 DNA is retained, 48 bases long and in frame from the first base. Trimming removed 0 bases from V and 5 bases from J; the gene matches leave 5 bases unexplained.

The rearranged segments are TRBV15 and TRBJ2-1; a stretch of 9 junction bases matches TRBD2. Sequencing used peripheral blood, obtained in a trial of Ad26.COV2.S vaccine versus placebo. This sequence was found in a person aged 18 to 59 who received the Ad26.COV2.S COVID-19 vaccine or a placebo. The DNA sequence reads TGTGCCACCAGCAGAGATTGGCTAGCGGGGAACAATGAGCAGTTCTTC. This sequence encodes CATSRDWLAGNNEQFF.